The rows below give T cell receptor beta chains drawn from one sample of a study of T-cell reconstitution after alpha-beta-depleted transplantation in children. TCRdb fed the PCR reads into MiXCR, producing one record per CDR3 protein. This table has around 300,000 distinct CDR3 sequences, 10% appearing once. Source: PBMCs, taken before TCRalphabeta/CD19-depleted stem cell transplant. Every receptor here comes from a boy younger than two with acute myeloid leukemia, due to receive a stem cell transplant. CDR3s include the opening cysteine and the closing phenylalanine or tryptophan. Fields, in order: V gene, J gene, clone size, D gene, CDR3 DNA, CDR3 protein. The D gene is left open where the match is weak. Clone size is shown for a subset of rows, as once, few, many or a class of expanded clone.

v_call: TRBV20-1
j_call: TRBJ1-2
clone_size: many
d_call: .
cdr3_nt: TGCAGTGCTAGAGGACAGGACTATGGCTACACCTTC
cdr3_aa: CSARGQDYGYTF

v_call: TRBV7-9
j_call: TRBJ1-2
clone_size: .
d_call: .
cdr3_nt: TGTGCCAGCAGCTTAGCGACCTACCCCGTTGGCTATGGCTACACCTTC
cdr3_aa: CASSLATYPVGYGYTF

v_call: TRBV12-3/TRBV12-4
j_call: TRBJ2-2
clone_size: few
d_call: .
cdr3_nt: TGTGCCAGCAGTAGATTTGGAGCCGGGGAGCTGTTTTTT
cdr3_aa: CASSRFGAGELFF

v_call: TRBV7-8
j_call: TRBJ2-7
clone_size: many
d_call: .
cdr3_nt: TGTGCCAGCAGCCCGACAGGTCCCTACGAGCAGTACTTC
cdr3_aa: CASSPTGPYEQYF

v_call: TRBV28
j_call: TRBJ1-4
clone_size: many
d_call: .
cdr3_nt: TGTGCCAGCACCGTCCCGGGGGCAACTAATGAAAAACTGTTTTTT
cdr3_aa: CASTVPGATNEKLFF

v_call: TRBV20-1
j_call: TRBJ1-3
clone_size: many
d_call: .
cdr3_nt: TGCAGTGCTAGTATACCGTCTGGAAACACCATATATTTT
cdr3_aa: CSASIPSGNTIYF

v_call: TRBV6-5
j_call: TRBJ2-3
clone_size: many
d_call: TRBD2
cdr3_nt: TGTGCCAGCAGTTACTCGCTTACGGGAGGGCCTTCAGATACGCAGTATTTT
cdr3_aa: CASSYSLTGGPSDTQYF

v_call: TRBV28
j_call: TRBJ2-7
clone_size: few
d_call: .
cdr3_nt: TGTGCCAGCAACACCGGGCAGGCCAAGCACGAGCAGTACTTC
cdr3_aa: CASNTGQAKHEQYF

v_call: TRBV4-2
j_call: TRBJ1-2
clone_size: .
d_call: .
cdr3_nt: TGTGCCATGGGCCCATCCCTCGGTGGCTACACCTTC
cdr3_aa: CAMGPSLGGYTF

v_call: TRBV6-5
j_call: TRBJ1-2
clone_size: many
d_call: .
cdr3_nt: TGTGCCAGCAGTTACTCGTCCGAGACGGCGAGTACCTATGGCTACACCTTC
cdr3_aa: CASSYSSETASTYGYTF

v_call: TRBV15
j_call: TRBJ2-3
clone_size: many
d_call: .
cdr3_nt: TGTGCCACCAGCAGTTCCGGGGTGGATACGCAGTATTTT
cdr3_aa: CATSSSGVDTQYF

v_call: TRBV9
j_call: TRBJ2-7
clone_size: many
d_call: TRBD1
cdr3_nt: TGTGCCAGCAGCGGATGGACAGGGGACTCCTACGAGCAGTACTTC
cdr3_aa: CASSGWTGDSYEQYF

v_call: TRBV12-3/TRBV12-4
j_call: TRBJ2-2
clone_size: many
d_call: .
cdr3_nt: TGTGCCAGCAGTTTCCGAGGGGCAGGGTACACCGGGGAGCTGTTTTTT
cdr3_aa: CASSFRGAGYTGELFF

v_call: TRBV12-3/TRBV12-4
j_call: TRBJ1-1
clone_size: many
d_call: .
cdr3_nt: TGTGCCAGCGCGCCAGGGACGGTGAACACTGAAGCTTTCTTT
cdr3_aa: CASAPGTVNTEAFF

v_call: TRBV2
j_call: TRBJ2-1
clone_size: many
d_call: TRBD2
cdr3_nt: TGTGCCAGCTCTGCCTGGGAGACTAGCCGGAATGAGCAGTTCTTC
cdr3_aa: CASSAWETSRNEQFF

v_call: TRBV7-2
j_call: TRBJ2-5
clone_size: many
d_call: TRBD2
cdr3_nt: TGTGCCAGCCTTCGACTAGCCCAAGAGACCCAGTACTTC
cdr3_aa: CASLRLAQETQYF

v_call: TRBV7-2
j_call: TRBJ2-7
clone_size: many
d_call: .
cdr3_nt: TGTGCCAGCAGCTTGAGCACTGGCCCCTACGAGCAGTACTTC
cdr3_aa: CASSLSTGPYEQYF

v_call: TRBV5-1
j_call: TRBJ2-7
clone_size: many
d_call: .
cdr3_nt: TGCGCCAGCAGCCTCAGACGGCCTAGCTACGACGAGCAGTACTTC
cdr3_aa: CASSLRRPSYDEQYF

v_call: TRBV27
j_call: TRBJ2-1
clone_size: many
d_call: .
cdr3_nt: TGTGCCAGCAGTTTAGTAGAGAACGTGGCAGGTGAGCAGTTCTTC
cdr3_aa: CASSLVENVAGEQFF

v_call: TRBV28
j_call: TRBJ2-5
clone_size: .
d_call: .
cdr3_nt: TGTGCCAGCAGATCGGCAGGCTCTCAAGAGACCCAGTACTTC
cdr3_aa: CASRSAGSQETQYF

v_call: TRBV12-3/TRBV12-4
j_call: TRBJ2-7
clone_size: .
d_call: TRBD1
cdr3_nt: TGTGCCAGCACCACCGACCGGGACAGCGGCCACGAGCAGTACTTC
cdr3_aa: CASTTDRDSGHEQYF

v_call: TRBV20-1
j_call: TRBJ2-3
clone_size: many
d_call: .
cdr3_nt: TGCAGTGCCTTAGGCGGGGAGGGCACAGATACGCAGTATTTT
cdr3_aa: CSALGGEGTDTQYF

v_call: TRBV20-1
j_call: TRBJ2-7
clone_size: many
d_call: .
cdr3_nt: TGCAGTGCCGCGAAAACGCGACCCACTCCCCACGAGCAGTACTTC
cdr3_aa: CSAAKTRPTPHEQYF

v_call: TRBV7-9
j_call: TRBJ1-1
clone_size: many
d_call: .
cdr3_nt: TGTGCCAGCACCCAAATTGGGACCCTGAACACTGAAGCTTTCTTT
cdr3_aa: CASTQIGTLNTEAFF

v_call: TRBV20-1
j_call: TRBJ2-7
clone_size: .
d_call: .
cdr3_nt: TGCAGTGCTAGAAAAGGAAGCTCCTACGAGCAGTACTTC
cdr3_aa: CSARKGSSYEQYF

v_call: TRBV6-5
j_call: TRBJ2-5
clone_size: few
d_call: .
cdr3_nt: TGTGCCAGCAGTTACGCACCAGTCGGTTCGGAGACCCAGTACTTC
cdr3_aa: CASSYAPVGSETQYF

v_call: TRBV4-2
j_call: TRBJ2-7
clone_size: .
d_call: .
cdr3_nt: TGTGCCAGCGACGGGCTGAACGAGCAGTACTTC
cdr3_aa: CASDGLNEQYF

v_call: TRBV12-3/TRBV12-4
j_call: TRBJ2-7
clone_size: .
d_call: .
cdr3_nt: TGTGCCAGCAGTCCTCAGGGGGGGGTCTACGAGCAGTACTTC
cdr3_aa: CASSPQGGVYEQYF

v_call: TRBV2
j_call: TRBJ2-7
clone_size: .
d_call: TRBD1
cdr3_nt: TGTGCCAGCAAGGGGACAGGGGGGTTCTACGAGCAGTACTTC
cdr3_aa: CASKGTGGFYEQYF

v_call: TRBV20-1
j_call: TRBJ1-5
clone_size: many
d_call: .
cdr3_nt: TGCAGTGCTAGAGTATTTCAGACGGGTGATCAGCCCCAGCATTTT
cdr3_aa: CSARVFQTGDQPQHF

v_call: TRBV7-6
j_call: TRBJ2-7
clone_size: many
d_call: .
cdr3_nt: TGTGCCAGCAGCTTATCTTTGGGTCCCTACGAGCAGTACTTC
cdr3_aa: CASSLSLGPYEQYF

v_call: TRBV12-3/TRBV12-4
j_call: TRBJ2-7
clone_size: many
d_call: TRBD2
cdr3_nt: TGTGCCAGCAGAACTAGCGGGGGGGCCTACGAGCAGTACTTC
cdr3_aa: CASRTSGGAYEQYF

v_call: TRBV9
j_call: TRBJ1-2
clone_size: many
d_call: .
cdr3_nt: TGTGCCAGCAGCGTAGTGGGCGGTGGCTACACCTTC
cdr3_aa: CASSVVGGGYTF

v_call: TRBV7-2
j_call: TRBJ2-3
clone_size: many
d_call: TRBD2
cdr3_nt: TGTGCCAGCAGCAGGACTAGAGATACGCAGTATTTT
cdr3_aa: CASSRTRDTQYF

v_call: TRBV3-1
j_call: TRBJ2-6
clone_size: many
d_call: TRBD1
cdr3_nt: TGTGCCAGCAGCCCCATGGGATGGGACAGTGTAAGCTCTGGGGCCAACGTCCTGACTTTC
cdr3_aa: CASSPMGWDSVSSGANVLTF

v_call: TRBV6-2/TRBV6-3
j_call: TRBJ2-7
clone_size: .
d_call: TRBD2
cdr3_nt: TGTGCCAGCATCCTTCAGGGACTAGCGGGAGCCGAGCAGTACTTC
cdr3_aa: CASILQGLAGAEQYF

v_call: TRBV20-1
j_call: TRBJ2-3
clone_size: many
d_call: TRBD2
cdr3_nt: TGCAGTGCTAGAGGGGTTACTAGCGGTTTCACAGATACGCAGTATTTT
cdr3_aa: CSARGVTSGFTDTQYF

v_call: TRBV5-1
j_call: TRBJ2-1
clone_size: many
d_call: TRBD2
cdr3_nt: TGCGCCAGCAGATTAGATACTAGCGGGGGGACTTCGTTCTTC
cdr3_aa: CASRLDTSGGTSFF